The 17 T cell receptor beta chains below all came from one sample that was sequenced in a study of cytomegalovirus exposure and HLA in healthy donors. Primers for the PCR totalled 60 Vbeta and 13 Jbeta. Assay: immunoSEQ multiplex PCR; the TCRdb copy retains only in-frame clones and omits some. Altogether approximately 120,000 clones are present, around 80% being singletons, with the ten largest covering around 9.9%. Specimen: PBMCs. The receptor source for this set is a man aged 30 to 45 in good health and CMV-seropositive.

The chain joins TRBV4-3 to TRBJ2-7, with a tentative D call TRBD2 (6 bases). Trimming pared 0 bases from V and 2 bases from J, leaving 17 bases between. The CDR3 length is 17 residues. In germline, CDR1 is LGHNA, CDR2 YSLEER. CDR3 sequence reads: CASSQDLSGFPPYEQYF. DNA of the CDR3: TGCGCCAGCAGCCAAGATTTAAGCGGGTTCCCCCCCTACGAGCAGTACTTC.

The chain has TRBV5-1 and TRBJ2-1; 12 bases map to TRBD2. The CDR3 is 16 amino acids. Germline values: CDR1 SGHRS, CDR2 YFSETQ. The trim removed 2 bases at V and 8 bases at J, leaving 8 bases unmatched. The CDR3 DNA is TGCGCCAGCAGCTTCTTGCTGACTAGCGGGAGAGATGAGCAGTTCTTC. It specifies CASSFLLTSGRDEQFF.

This chain uses TRBV4-3 with TRBJ1-5; TRBD1 agrees at 8 bases. V was clipped by 0 bases and J by 5 bases; unmatched bases: 6. The CDR3 length is 16 residues. Germline V gene data show CDR1 as LGHNA and CDR2 as YSLEER. The CDR3 region is CASSQEFTGGYQPQHF. Written as DNA, the CDR3 is TGCGCCAGCAGCCAAGAGTTTACAGGGGGGTATCAGCCCCAGCATTTT.

This clone came up once. The chain's CDR3 is CASSLGLAEIYEQYF. The CDR3 coding sequence is TGTGCCAGCAGCTTAGGACTAGCGGAAATCTACGAGCAGTACTTC. The V and J genes are TRBV11-2 and TRBJ2-7; 9 nucleotides line up with TRBD2. Germline CDR1 and CDR2: SGHAT and FQNNGV. The CDR3 sequence is 15 residues long. Losses at the gene ends were 1 base for V and 3 bases for J; bases not matched to a gene: 4.

The rearrangement uses TRBV10-3 and TRBJ2-1; D is perhaps TRBD1 (7 bases). The CDR3 loop spans 14 amino acids. Germline CDR1 is ENHRY and CDR2 is SYGVKD. V was shortened by 3 bases and J by 2 bases, with 8 bases between the two germline ends. The CDR3 DNA reads TGTGCCATCAGTGACAGGGGGGCCTACAATGAGCAGTTCTTC. This gives the protein CAISDRGAYNEQFF.

The rearrangement joins TRBV29-1 to TRBJ1-2; TRBD1 agrees at 8 bases. The CDR3 loop spans 16 amino acids. Germline lookup yields CDR1 SQVTM and CDR2 ANQGSEA. J lost 0 bases, V lost 7 bases, and 13 bases had no gene match. CDR3 bases: TGCAGCGCCCGGAGGGGACAGGCTATGACTAACTATGGCTACACCTTC. Protein sequence: CSARRGQAMTNYGYTF. Based on the CDR3 plus reference TRBV29-1 and TRBJ1-2, the full variable domain is SAVISQKPSRDICQRGTSLTIQCQVDSQVTMMFWYRQQPGQSLTLIATANQGSEATYESGFVIDKFPISRPNLTFSTLTVSNMSPEDSSIYLCSARRGQAMTNYGYTFGSGTRLTVV.

This clone was counted once. This chain joins TRBV5-1 and TRBJ2-7, with a possible D match to TRBD2 (6 bases). Per the germline V gene, CDR1 is SGHRS and CDR2 is YFSETQ. Deletions cut 4 bases from V and 5 bases from J, with 19 bases between. This CDR3 spans 15 amino acids. CDR3 nucleotide sequence: TGCGCCAGCAGCCGCACCGATTCTAGGAGGGACGAGCAGTACTTC. It specifies CASSRTDSRRDEQYF.

The rearrangement joins TRBV6-1 to TRBJ2-6; a possible D gene is TRBD2 (5 bases). The CDR3 sequence is 15 residues long. The V end lost 6 bases, the J end lost 0 bases, and 9 bases lay between the germline ends. The germline V gene encodes CDR1 MNHNS and CDR2 SASEGT. The CDR3 sequence is CASSKGSSGANVLTF. CDR3 DNA sequence: TGTGCCAGCAGCAAAGGGAGCTCTGGGGCCAACGTCCTGACTTTC.

The gene calls are TRBV29-1 and TRBJ2-7; a possible D gene is TRBD2 (5 bases). V gave up 3 bases and J gave up 4 bases, with 19 bases separating them. Germline values: CDR1 SQVTM, CDR2 ANQGSEA. The length of the CDR3 is 15 residues. The CDR3 reads CSVERAALSGYEQYF. The CDR3 DNA reads as TGCAGCGTTGAGAGGGCAGCGCTCTCCGGATACGAGCAGTACTTC.

This clone was detected only once. The chain carries TRBV4-2 and TRBJ2-7, with D perhaps matching TRBD2 (9 bases). V was clipped by 1 base and J by 4 bases, with 20 bases between them. Germline CDR1 reads LGHNA; CDR2 reads YNFKEQ. CDR3 length: 17 residues. The CDR3 loop is CASSQAQGAGGEYEQYF. The CDR3 DNA follows: TGTGCCAGCAGCCAAGCGCAGGGGGCGGGAGGGGAATACGAGCAGTACTTC.

This clone has more than one count but fewer than ten. This chain joins TRBV2 and TRBJ2-3; D is perhaps TRBD1 (6 bases). Germline CDR1 reads SNHLY; CDR2 reads FYNNEI. V lost 7 bases and J 4 bases, leaving 15 bases between the germline ends. The CDR3 length is 14 residues. CDR3 sequence (DNA): TGTGCCAGCAACAGGGACGGAGTCCCAGATACGCAGTATTTT. This encodes CASNRDGVPDTQYF.

The chain combines TRBV4-2 with TRBJ2-7; possible D gene TRBD1, 5 bases. Germline V CDR1 and CDR2: LGHNA, YNFKEQ. The ends were cut back, 1 base at V and 2 bases at J, with 12 bases in the middle. The CDR3 has 15 residues. The chain's CDR3 is CASSQASQGTYEQYF. CDR3 sequence (DNA): TGTGCCAGCAGCCAAGCCAGTCAGGGAACCTACGAGCAGTACTTC.

The gene calls are TRBV6-1 and TRBJ1-5; D possibly corresponds to TRBD1 (5 bases). Between the trimmed V and J ends, which lost 1 base and 10 bases, there was a span of 11 bases. CDR1 and CDR2 from the germline V gene are MNHNS and SASEGT. The CDR3 is 13 residues long. CDR3: CASSEVGRAPQHF. For the CDR3, the DNA is TGTGCCAGCAGTGAAGTAGGCAGGGCCCCCCAGCATTTT.

The chain joins TRBV11-1 to TRBJ2-7, with a weak D call TRBD1 (5 bases). This CDR3 region has 14 residues. Per germline, CDR1 SGHAT and CDR2 FQDESV (reference sequence). V was cut by 6 bases and J by 2 bases, with 14 bases left in between. This chain's CDR3 is CASSYRSFAYEQYF. DNA for the CDR3: TGTGCCAGCAGTTACAGGTCGTTCGCCTACGAGCAGTACTTC.

The rearrangement uses TRBV27 and TRBJ2-1; D perhaps matches TRBD2 (5 bases). Trimming removed 3 bases from V and 7 bases from J, with 13 bases in between. The CDR3 spans 14 residues. Germline CDR1 MNHEY, CDR2 SMNVEV (reference sequence). The CDR3: CASSFAGLGNEQFF. DNA for the CDR3: TGTGCCAGCAGTTTTGCGGGCCTGGGGAATGAGCAGTTCTTC.

As regards this clone: The sample holds other DNA sequences that translate to the same CDR3. V usage is TRBV5-4 and J usage is TRBJ1-2, with 11 bases matching TRBD1. The germline V gene encodes CDR1 SGHNT and CDR2 YYREEE (reference sequence). This CDR3 comprises 15 residues. Trimming removed 0 bases from V and 5 bases from J; junction bases left unmatched: 3. In DNA form, the CDR3 reads TGTGCCAGCAGCTTGGGGGACAGGGGGGGATATGGCTACACCTTC. It yields the protein CASSLGDRGGYGYTF.

The chain combines TRBV6-5 with TRBJ2-5; D may be TRBD1 (6 bases). The length of the CDR3 is 14 residues. CDR1 and CDR2 (germline): MNHEY, SVGAGI. V lost 6 bases and J lost 2, with 13 bases in between. CDR3 sequence: CASSSGRGQETQYF. The CDR3 DNA sequence: TGTGCCAGCAGCTCCGGCAGGGGTCAAGAGACCCAGTACTTC.